The 8 T cell receptor beta chains below all came from one sample that was sequenced in a study of chemoradiotherapy in HPV16-positive cancers. The method was immunoSEQ multiplex PCR; TCRdb's version includes in-frame clones alone and lacks a portion of them. Among approximately 27,000 clones listed, approximately 84% were seen once. The input for sequencing was blood, taken from a patient who underwent chemoradiotherapy. These receptors were taken from a human donor with HPV-associated anogenital cancer.

The chain recombines TRBV18 with TRBJ1-1, with TRBD1 identical over 7 bases. The CDR3 consists of 15 residues. Unmatched junction bases numbered 8, after V lost 4 bases and J lost 3 bases. Germline lookup yields CDR1 KGHSH and CDR2 LQKENI. The CDR3, as DNA: TGTGCCAGCTCACTTGGGCAGGGGGTCTACACTGAAGCTTTCTTT. Translated, it gives CASSLGQGVYTEAFF.

V and J are TRBV7-2 and TRBJ2-1; D unresolved. This CDR3 comprises 15 residues. The V end was cut by 7 bases, the J end by 5 bases, with 18 bases between. Germline CDR1 and CDR2: SGHTA and FQGNSA. The CDR3 loop is CASKPPPETNNEQFF. CDR3 nucleotides: TGTGCCAGCAAACCCCCCCCCGAGACAAACAATGAGCAGTTCTTC.

CDR3 DNA sequence: TGTGCCAGCAGGGCCCCAGGGGGAGGATCACCCCTCCACTTT. It yields the protein CASRAPGGGSPLHF. The rearrangement links TRBV6-5 to TRBJ1-6; TRBD1 matches 7 bases. The CDR3 is 14 amino acids. The trim removed 6 bases at V and 10 bases at J, leaving 9 bases unmatched. Looked up from germline, CDR1 is MNHEY and CDR2 is SVGAGI.

The CDR3 coding sequence is TGTGCCAGCAGCCCATCCTCGGGACTGCCCACAGATACGCAGTATTTT. It translates to CASSPSSGLPTDTQYF. The chain combines TRBV11-2 with TRBJ2-3; tentatively, D is TRBD2 (6 bases). V was pared by 5 bases and J by 2 bases, with 17 bases between. From germline, CDR1 is SGHAT and CDR2 FQNNGV. The CDR3 is 16 residues long.

The chain uses TRBV5-3 and TRBJ2-7, with D perhaps matching TRBD2 (5 bases). TRBV5-3 is identified as an open reading frame with a role that is uncertain. Trimming shortened V by 0 bases and J by 3 bases, and 16 bases separated the two germline ends. This CDR3 region has 16 residues. As DNA, the CDR3 is TGTGCCAGAAGCTTGGCCGTGGACTGCCGAAACTACGAGCAGTACGTC. Residues: CARSLAVDCRNYEQYV.

This rearrangement joins TRBV5-1 to TRBJ2-6; D possibly corresponds to TRBD1 (5 bases). The CDR3 spans 17 residues. Germline assignment: CDR1 SGHRS and CDR2 YFSETQ. Trimming shortened V by 0 bases and J by 0 bases, and 10 bases separated the two germline ends. CDR3 sequence (DNA): TGCGCCAGCAGCTTGGTTCCCCAGGGCTCTGGGGCCAACGTCCTGACTTTC. This codes for CASSLVPQGSGANVLTF.

The V gene is TRBV7-8, the J gene TRBJ2-2; TRBD2 matches at 14 bases. The CDR3 length is 18 residues. From germline, CDR1 is SGHVS and CDR2 FQNEAQ. V was clipped by 5 bases and J by 0 bases; unmatched bases: 5. CDR3 region: CASSRKTSGGANTGELFF. CDR3 DNA sequence: TGTGCCAGCAGCCGAAAGACTAGCGGGGGGGCGAACACCGGGGAGCTGTTTTTT. The full variable domain, completed using reference TRBV7-8 and TRBJ2-2, is GAGVSQSPRYKVAKRGQDVALRCDPISGHVSLFWYQQALGQGPEFLTYFQNEAQLDKSGLPSDRFFAERPEGSVSTLKIQRTQQEDSAVYLCASSRKTSGGANTGELFFGEGSRLTVL.

CDR3 sequence reads: CASSIGSGGIETQYF. DNA for the CDR3: TGTGCCAGTAGTATCGGTAGCGGGGGTATAGAGACCCAGTACTTC. The chain is built from TRBV19 and TRBJ2-5; 9 bases fit TRBD2. The CDR3 covers 15 residues. Germline CDR1 LNHDA, CDR2 SQIVND (reference sequence). J gave up 4 bases and V 3 bases, and 6 bases lay outside the gene matches.